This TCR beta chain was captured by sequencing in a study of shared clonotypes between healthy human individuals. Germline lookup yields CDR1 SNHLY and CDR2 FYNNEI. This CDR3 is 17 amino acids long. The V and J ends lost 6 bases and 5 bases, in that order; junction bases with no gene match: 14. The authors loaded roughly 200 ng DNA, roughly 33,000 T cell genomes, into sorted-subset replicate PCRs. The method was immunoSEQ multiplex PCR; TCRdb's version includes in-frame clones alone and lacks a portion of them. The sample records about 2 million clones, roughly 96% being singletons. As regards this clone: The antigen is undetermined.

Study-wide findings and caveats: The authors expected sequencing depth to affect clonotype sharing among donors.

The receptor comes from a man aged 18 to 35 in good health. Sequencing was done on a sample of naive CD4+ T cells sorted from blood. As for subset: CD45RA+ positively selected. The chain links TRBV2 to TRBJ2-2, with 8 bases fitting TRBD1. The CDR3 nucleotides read TGTGCCAGCAGACGAGATACAGGGACAGGAGGGACCGGGGAGCTGTTTTTT. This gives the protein CASRRDTGTGGTGELFF.